This TCR beta chain came from a study of cytomegalovirus exposure and HLA in healthy donors. Study results and caveats: Reported performance of the classifier showed diagnosis of cytomegalovirus status with high specificity and sensitivity.

A multiplex PCR was run with 60 Vbeta primers and 13 Jbeta primers. Assay used: immunoSEQ multiplex PCR; TCRdb lists only in-frame clones, some missing. The profile covers around 160,000 clones, with roughly 80% appearing a single time and 9.5% to 10% taken by the ten largest. Concerning this clone itself: What it binds is not known.

This CDR3 has 17 amino acids. V gave up 5 bases and J gave up 0 bases, with 18 bases separating them. Germline CDR1 is SEHNR and CDR2 is FQNEAQ (reference sequence). The rearrangement joins TRBV7-9 to TRBJ2-3; D unresolved. This clonotype was sampled from a man younger than 35 in good health and CMV-seropositive. Sample: PBMCs. DNA for the CDR3: TGTGCCAGCAGCCCCACTTGGTCTACAGATAGCACAGATACGCAGTATTTT. It is translated as CASSPTWSTDSTDTQYF.